The 14 T cell receptor beta chains below were found in one sample sequenced in a study of shared clonotypes between healthy human individuals. The data were produced by immunoSEQ multiplex PCR, yet TCRdb's version contains in-frame clones alone and is incomplete. The table includes some 680,000 clones, 73% detected once. The sequenced sample was memory CD4+ T cells sorted from blood. The subset denotes: CD45RA-negative fraction. The receptors originated from a woman in her 30s in good health.

The chain employs TRBV19 and TRBJ2-1; possible D gene TRBD2, 6 bases. V lost 3 bases to trimming and J lost 0 bases, with 12 bases between them. Germline-derived CDR1 and CDR2 are LNHDA and SQIVND (reference sequence). CDR3 length: 16 amino acids. This chain's CDR3 is CASSMEVSGSYNEQFF. CDR3 sequence (DNA): TGTGCCAGTAGTATGGAGGTTAGCGGCTCCTACAATGAGCAGTTCTTC.

The CDR3 spells CASSVDGTGRGEQYF. The CDR3 DNA reads TGTGCCAGCAGCGTAGATGGGACAGGGCGAGGGGAGCAGTACTTC. The chain has TRBV9 and TRBJ2-7; 9 bases are shared with TRBD1. J was trimmed by 7 bases and V by 0 bases; bases with no gene match: 8. Looked up from germline, CDR1 is SGDLS and CDR2 is YYNGEE. This CDR3 is 15 amino acids long.

In regard to this clone: Other DNA sequences in the sample encode the same CDR3. The chain employs TRBV7-2 and TRBJ1-1, with unresolved D. Trimming pared 1 base from V and 3 bases from J, leaving 6 bases between. Germline CDR1 is SGHTA and CDR2 is FQGNSA. The CDR3 runs 13 residues. CDR3: CASSLGEDTEAFF. The CDR3 DNA sequence: TGTGCCAGCAGCTTAGGGGAGGACACTGAAGCTTTCTTT.

This chain links TRBV5-1 with TRBJ2-2; D might be TRBD2 (6 bases). The CDR3 covers 17 residues. Trimming removed 1 base at V and 1 base at J, with 14 bases between. CDR1 is SGHRS, CDR2 YFSETQ, per germline. CDR3 nucleotides: TGCGCCAGCAGCTTGACCTCTAGCGCCAGGAACACCGGGGAGCTGTTTTTT. It codes for CASSLTSSARNTGELFF.

The V gene is TRBV15, the J gene TRBJ2-6, with 7 bases that match TRBD1. V dropped 7 bases and J dropped 4; count of bases not matched to a gene: 1. Germline CDR1 is LNHNV and CDR2 is YYDKDF (reference sequence). The CDR3 covers 13 residues. The CDR3 sequence is CATKGAGANVLTF. CDR3 nucleotides: TGTGCCACCAAGGGGGCAGGGGCCAACGTCCTGACTTTC. Supplemented by reference TRBV15 and TRBJ2-6, the full variable domain reads DAMVIQNPRYQVTQFGKPVTLSCSQTLNHNVMYWYQQKSSQAPKLLFHYYDKDFNNEADTPDNFQSRRPNTSFCFLDIRSPGLGDTAMYLCATKGAGANVLTFGAGSRLTVL.

The V and J genes are TRBV28 and TRBJ2-7; TRBD1 matches at 7 bases. V lost 8 bases to trimming and J lost 5 bases; unmatched junction nucleotides: 12. There are 14 residues in the CDR3. Germline V gives CDR1 MDHEN, CDR2 SYDVKM. CDR3 region: CASGSGQSPHEQYF. For the CDR3, the DNA is TGTGCCAGCGGTTCGGGACAGAGTCCCCACGAGCAGTACTTC.

As regards this clone: This likely stems from a read error, as it lies one base from a far larger clone. The rearrangement links TRBV6-6 to TRBJ1-2; D gene ambiguous. CDR1 MNHNY and CDR2 SVGAGI come from the germline V gene (reference sequence). The CDR3 has 12 amino acids. Trimming cost V 5 bases and J 3 bases, with 7 bases left between them. CDR3 amino acids: CASSLTDYGYTF. The CDR3 DNA reads TGTGCCAGCAGTCTAACGGACTATGGCTACACCTTC.

The chain has TRBV19 and TRBJ2-2; 8 nucleotides match TRBD2. V shed 9 bases, J shed 7 bases, and the junction held 13 bases outside the gene matches. CDR1 and CDR2 from the germline V gene are LNHDA and SQIVND (reference sequence). The CDR3 consists of 15 residues. The CDR3, as DNA: TGTGCCAGCAACCCGGGACTAGAGCGTGTCGGGGAGCTGTTTTTT. Translated, it gives CASNPGLERVGELFF.

This chain links TRBV18 with TRBJ2-7; D uncertain. Germline V lookup: CDR1 KGHSH, CDR2 LQKENI. V lost 3 bases, J lost 4 bases, and 10 bases lay in between. The CDR3 totals 13 residues. CDR3 DNA: TGTGCCAGCTCACCGCCAGGAAGATACGAGCAGTACTTC. It is translated as CASSPPGRYEQYF.

The chain has TRBV7-8 and TRBJ2-7, with unresolved D. CDR3 size: 15 residues. Germline lookup yields CDR1 SGHVS and CDR2 FQNEAQ. Trimming cost V 5 bases and J 3 bases, with 17 bases left between them. CDR3 residues: CASSPTRAAIYEQYF. In DNA form, the CDR3 reads TGTGCCAGCAGCCCAACACGGGCCGCGATCTACGAGCAGTACTTC. Variable domain in full (rest from reference TRBV7-8 and TRBJ2-7): GAGVSQSPRYKVAKRGQDVALRCDPISGHVSLFWYQQALGQGPEFLTYFQNEAQLDKSGLPSDRFFAERPEGSVSTLKIQRTQQEDSAVYLCASSPTRAAIYEQYFGPGTRLTVT.

This clone was seen more than once but under ten times. This sequence joins TRBV5-4 and TRBJ2-5, with 8 nucleotides matching TRBD2. The V gene's germline CDR1 is SGHNT and CDR2 YYREEE (reference sequence). V gave up 4 bases and J gave up 5 bases; unmatched junction bases: 4. The CDR3 consists of 13 residues. The CDR3 is CASSREGGETQYF. CDR3 coding DNA: TGTGCCAGCAGCCGGGAGGGCGGGGAGACCCAGTACTTC.

This chain joins TRBV7-9 and TRBJ2-1; D is possibly TRBD2 (7 bases). The CDR3 loop spans 18 amino acids. Trimming stripped 5 bases from V and 6 bases from J, with 26 bases between. From germline, CDR1 is SEHNR and CDR2 FQNEAQ (reference sequence). Here the CDR3 reads CASSSARRGALVANEQFF. The CDR3 DNA follows: TGTGCCAGCAGCAGCGCACGTCGGGGGGCCCTTGTTGCCAATGAGCAGTTCTTC.

V and J are TRBV4-1 and TRBJ1-1; TRBD1 aligns across 7 bases. Germline V gene data show CDR1 as MGHRA and CDR2 as YSYEKL. The CDR3 extends over 16 amino acids. V gave up 6 bases and J gave up 1 base; unmatched junction bases: 11. The CDR3 loop is CASRQLNRGANTEAFF. Here the CDR3 DNA reads TGCGCCAGCAGACAGTTAAACAGGGGTGCGAACACTGAAGCTTTCTTT.

The DNA of the CDR3 is TGCGCCAGCAGCCAGGGGGGCTCTGGGGCCAACGTCCTGACTTTC. It specifies CASSQGGSGANVLTF. V gene TRBV5-1 combines with J gene TRBJ2-6; perhaps TRBD1 as D (7 bases). The germline V gene has CDR1 SGHRS and CDR2 YFSETQ. V was clipped by 4 bases and J by 0 bases, with 8 bases between them. The CDR3 runs to 15 residues.